This is a list of T cell receptor beta chains from one sample in a study of cytomegalovirus exposure and HLA in healthy donors. Assay used: immunoSEQ multiplex PCR; TCRdb lists only in-frame clones, some missing. The profile shows 150,000 to 200,000 clones, under 85% of them singletons. Source material: PBMCs. The origin of the receptors is a man aged 45-65 years in good health and CMV-seropositive. Both conserved end residues are part of each CDR3. A D gene is named only where the DNA matches it firmly. Size values are once, few and many counts, or a class for expanded clones, and some rows have none.

d_gene: TRBD1
j_gene: TRBJ2-7
abundance: NA
v_gene: TRBV9
CDR3aa: CASSVGTGAYEQYF
CDR3nt: TGTGCCAGCAGCGTAGGGACAGGGGCCTACGAGCAGTACTTC

d_gene: NA
j_gene: TRBJ1-3
abundance: NA
v_gene: TRBV4-1
CDR3aa: CASSQESVRGLGNTIYF
CDR3nt: TGCGCCAGCAGCCAAGAGTCTGTGCGGGGGCTTGGAAACACCATATATTTT

d_gene: NA
j_gene: TRBJ2-3
abundance: NA
v_gene: TRBV21-1
CDR3aa: CASSPKRSGRTDTQYF
CDR3nt: TGTGCCAGCAGCCCGAAGCGTAGCGGGAGGACAGATACGCAGTATTTT

d_gene: NA
j_gene: TRBJ1-1
abundance: NA
v_gene: TRBV5-5
CDR3aa: CASSQRQGMNTEAFF
CDR3nt: TGTGCCAGCAGCCAAAGGCAGGGGATGAACACTGAAGCTTTCTTT

d_gene: NA
j_gene: TRBJ2-7
abundance: NA
v_gene: TRBV11-3
CDR3aa: CASSLGLNEQYF
CDR3nt: TGTGCCAGCAGCTTAGGACTGAACGAGCAGTACTTC

d_gene: NA
j_gene: TRBJ2-1
abundance: NA
v_gene: TRBV11-2
CDR3aa: CASSFKSGTYNEQFF
CDR3nt: TGTGCCAGCAGCTTCAAATCGGGGACCTACAATGAGCAGTTCTTC

d_gene: TRBD1
j_gene: TRBJ1-5
abundance: once
v_gene: TRBV19
CDR3aa: CASSIRRGRQPQHF
CDR3nt: TGTGCCAGTAGTATTAGGAGGGGGCGGCAGCCCCAGCATTTT

d_gene: NA
j_gene: TRBJ2-3
abundance: NA
v_gene: TRBV9
CDR3aa: CASSVAGFSTDTQYF
CDR3nt: TGTGCCAGCAGCGTAGCGGGGTTTAGCACAGATACGCAGTATTTT

d_gene: NA
j_gene: TRBJ1-1
abundance: NA
v_gene: TRBV30
CDR3aa: CAWRLGNTEAFF
CDR3nt: TGTGCCTGGAGGCTAGGGAACACTGAAGCTTTCTTT

d_gene: NA
j_gene: TRBJ2-1
abundance: NA
v_gene: TRBV25-1
CDR3aa: CASSEYITGNNEQFF
CDR3nt: TGTGCCAGCAGTGAATATATAACAGGGAACAATGAGCAGTTCTTC

d_gene: TRBD1
j_gene: TRBJ2-7
abundance: NA
v_gene: TRBV6-1
CDR3aa: CASSENNRDRAYEQYF
CDR3nt: TGTGCCAGCAGTGAAAATAACCGGGACAGGGCCTACGAGCAGTACTTC